Presented here are 31 T cell receptor beta chains from one specimen sequenced in a study of T cell responses to AZD1222 COVID-19 vaccine. Libraries were prepared by immunoSEQ multiplex PCR; TCRdb keeps only in-frame clonotypes and omits some of them. Among roughly 80,000 clones listed, roughly nine tenths were seen once. Sequences were derived from peripheral blood, sampled 28 days after the second AZD1222 dose. The receptors come from an adult who received the AZD1222 COVID-19 vaccine.

This clone came up once. V gene TRBV10-3 combines with J gene TRBJ1-6; 7 bases align to TRBD1. The CDR3 extends over 13 amino acids. CDR1 and CDR2 (germline): ENHRY, SYGVKD. Trimming took 6 bases from V and 8 from J; bases not matched to a gene: 4. The CDR3 DNA reads as TGTGCCATCAGGGACAGGTACGATTCACCCCTCCACTTT. Amino acids: CAIRDRYDSPLHF.

The chain recombines TRBV28 with TRBJ1-6; no clear D. Trimming cost V 6 bases and J 11 bases, with 11 bases left between them. Germline V gives CDR1 MDHEN, CDR2 SYDVKM. The CDR3 covers 12 residues. The CDR3 sequence: CASRPLRPPLHF. DNA of the CDR3: TGTGCCAGCAGGCCCCTCCGGCCACCCCTCCACTTT.

The V and J genes are TRBV6-5 and TRBJ2-1; D remains unclear. CDR1 is MNHEY and CDR2 is SVGAGI in the germline V gene. The CDR3 sequence is 13 residues long. V lost 4 bases and J lost 10, with 14 bases in between. The CDR3 reads CASSSGPLREQFF. The CDR3 DNA follows: TGTGCCAGCAGTTCCGGACCGCTCCGGGAGCAGTTCTTC.

CDR3 protein: CASSRQGDNSYTF. CDR3 DNA sequence: TGTGCCAGCAGCCGACAGGGGGATAATAGCTACACCTTC. The rearrangement links TRBV11-3 to TRBJ1-2; 9 positions agree with TRBD1. Germline-derived CDR1 and CDR2 are SGHNT and YENEEA. The CDR3 loop spans 13 amino acids. V shed 5 bases, J shed 9 bases, and the junction held 7 bases outside the gene matches.

The V gene is TRBV2, the J gene TRBJ1-2; D gene ambiguous. This CDR3 spans 12 amino acids. The germline gives CDR1 SNHLY, CDR2 FYNNEI. V lost 5 bases to trimming and J lost 5 bases, with 9 bases between them. CDR3 nucleotide sequence: TGTGCCAGCAGTCCCTACAGTTATGGCTACACCTTC. Its protein is CASSPYSYGYTF.

The chain employs TRBV24-1 and TRBJ2-1; 10 positions agree with TRBD1. Trimming cost V 3 bases and J 8 bases; bases outside gene matches: 9. The V gene's germline CDR1 is KGHDR and CDR2 SFDVKD. CDR3 length: 16 residues. The CDR3 sequence: CATSDMVGQGNYEQFF. CDR3 nucleotide sequence: TGTGCCACCAGTGATATGGTGGGACAGGGGAATTATGAGCAGTTCTTC.

This chain joins TRBV25-1 and TRBJ1-5; no clear D gene. V dropped 2 bases and J dropped 9 bases, with 8 bases sitting between them. The CDR3 sequence is 12 residues long. The germline V gene has CDR1 MGHDK and CDR2 SYGVNS. The CDR3 bases are TGTGCCAGCAGTGAAGGAGGGTTGCCCCAGCATTTT. This gives the protein CASSEGGLPQHF.

V usage is TRBV12-3 or TRBV12-4 and J usage is TRBJ1-4; D not certain. The V end lost 0 bases, the J end lost 8 bases, and 4 bases lay between the germline ends. There are 12 residues in the CDR3. The CDR3 nucleotides are TGTGCCAGCAGTTTAGCGGCCGAAAAACTGTTTTTT. This gives the protein CASSLAAEKLFF.

The chain is built from TRBV30 and TRBJ1-4, with 8 bases aligning to TRBD1. The CDR3 runs 14 residues. Germline V gene sequence: CDR1 GTSNPN, CDR2 SVGIG (reference sequence). V trimming: 4 bases; J trimming: 5 bases; junction bases outside the gene matches: 6. This CDR3 is CAWTRGDRNEKLFF. In DNA, the CDR3 is TGTGCCTGGACTAGGGGGGACAGGAATGAAAAACTGTTTTTT. Together with reference TRBV30 and TRBJ1-4, the CDR3 gives the full variable domain: SQTIHQWPATLVQPVGSPLSLECTVEGTSNPNLYWYRQAAGRGLQLLFYSVGIGQISSEVPQNLSASRPQDRQFILSSKKLLLSDSGFYLCAWTRGDRNEKLFFGSGTQLSVL.

The V call is TRBV3-1 (or the pseudogene TRBV3-2), the J call TRBJ2-5; D may be TRBD1 or TRBD2 (6 bases each). Germline V lookup: CDR1 LGHDT, CDR2 YNNKEL (reference sequence). Trimming shortened V by 2 bases and J by 2 bases, and 18 bases separated the two germline ends. The CDR3 is 17 residues long. CDR3 amino acids: CASSQLDGGSGQETQYF. DNA for the CDR3: TGTGCCAGCAGCCAACTAGACGGGGGCAGTGGACAAGAGACCCAGTACTTC.

This rearrangement joins TRBV6-5 to TRBJ2-7; D might be TRBD1 (6 bases). CDR1 and CDR2 (germline): MNHEY, SVGAGI. This CDR3 spans 13 amino acids. V lost 8 bases and J lost 3, with 14 bases in between. CDR3 protein: CASRTALFYEQYF. The CDR3 coding sequence is TGTGCCAGCCGGACAGCGTTGTTCTACGAGCAGTACTTC.

For the CDR3, the DNA is TGTGCCAGCAGCGCTAACACTGAAGCTTTCTTT. Its translation: CASSANTEAFF. The chain couples TRBV7-9 to TRBJ1-1; unclear D gene. The CDR3 extends over 11 amino acids. The germline CDR1 and CDR2 sequences are SEHNR and FQNEAQ (reference sequence). V lost 5 bases, J lost 2 bases, and 3 bases lay in between.

This rearrangement joins TRBV10-3 to TRBJ2-5, with TRBD2 identical over 7 bases. J was trimmed by 1 base and V by 7 bases; bases with no gene match: 3. CDR3 length: 13 amino acids. Germline lookup yields CDR1 ENHRY and CDR2 SYGVKD. In DNA form, the CDR3 reads TGTGCCATCAACACGGGGGGCCAAGAGACCCAGTACTTC. Residues: CAINTGGQETQYF.

The chain joins TRBV18 to TRBJ1-2; D perhaps matches TRBD1 (6 bases). CDR3 size: 14 residues. Germline V lookup: CDR1 KGHSH, CDR2 LQKENI. V was clipped by 2 bases and J by 8 bases, with 15 bases between them. CDR3 protein: CASSPNRDVLGYTF. The CDR3, as DNA: TGTGCCAGCTCACCAAACAGGGATGTCTTAGGCTACACCTTC.

The chain has TRBV5-4 and TRBJ2-7; 10 nucleotides line up with TRBD1. The CDR3 has 14 amino acids. The V and J ends lost 0 bases and 6 bases, in that order; junction bases with no gene match: 3. Germline values: CDR1 SGHNT, CDR2 YYREEE (reference sequence). The CDR3 sequence: CASSLVGTGVEQYF. As DNA, the CDR3 is TGTGCCAGCAGCTTGGTAGGGACAGGGGTCGAGCAGTACTTC.

This chain's CDR3 is CASSHTLNEKLFF. The CDR3, as DNA: TGTGCCAGCAGCCACACCCTAAATGAAAAACTGTTTTTT. The chain recombines TRBV7-9 with TRBJ1-4; D is uncertain. V lost 5 bases to trimming and J lost 5 bases, with 9 bases between them. Germline CDR1 and CDR2: SEHNR and FQNEAQ (reference sequence). This CDR3 contains 13 residues.

The V and J genes are TRBV12-3 or TRBV12-4 and TRBJ2-1, with 9 nucleotides matching TRBD1. The J segment lost 6 bases and the V segment lost 6 bases, leaving 3 bases of the junction unmatched. The CDR3 sequence is 13 residues long. The CDR3 DNA sequence: TGTGCCAGCAGACCGACAGGGGGCAATGAGCAGTTCTTC. It specifies CASRPTGGNEQFF.

The chain has TRBV7-9 and TRBJ1-5; D is possibly TRBD1 (5 bases). Trimming took off 6 bases at V and 3 bases at J, with 12 bases between the two ends. This CDR3 has 14 residues. Germline V CDR1 and CDR2: SEHNR, FQNEAQ (reference sequence). CDR3 residues: CASSPGHPNQPQHF. Written as DNA, the CDR3 is TGTGCCAGCAGTCCCGGACACCCCAATCAGCCCCAGCATTTT.

J is TRBJ2-7 and V is TRBV29-1; 7 bases fit TRBD2. The CDR3 totals 12 residues. Per germline, CDR1 SQVTM and CDR2 ANQGSEA. V shed 7 bases and J 4 bases; nucleotides not matched to a gene: 7. In DNA form, the CDR3 reads TGCAGCGCCAGCGGGGAGCGGTACGAGCAGTACTTC. This codes for CSASGERYEQYF.

The rearrangement links TRBV30 to TRBJ1-2; D gene unclear. CDR3 length: 15 residues. Germline V gene lookup returns CDR1 GTSNPN and CDR2 SVGIG (reference sequence). V lost 0 bases and J lost 14, with 25 bases in between. CDR3 bases: TGTGCCTGGAGTGTCACCATGGCCGACACGGACGGCACGACCTTC. It encodes CAWSVTMADTDGTTF.

The V gene is TRBV6-5, the J gene TRBJ2-2; TRBD1 might be the D (8 bases). CDR3 size: 14 residues. Germline V gene sequence: CDR1 MNHEY, CDR2 SVGAGI. Trimming removed 7 bases from V and 4 bases from J, with 13 bases in between. This CDR3 reads CASIQGGSTGELFF. CDR3 bases: TGTGCCAGCATACAGGGGGGGTCCACCGGGGAGCTGTTTTTT.

This chain joins TRBV2 and TRBJ1-2; 11 bases line up with TRBD1. This CDR3 contains 14 residues. Losses at the gene ends were 6 bases for V and 8 bases for J; bases not matched to a gene: 8. Germline assignment: CDR1 SNHLY and CDR2 FYNNEI. For the CDR3, the DNA is TGTGCCAGCAGGCCCGGGACAGGGGGAGACGGCTACACCTTC. Its translation: CASRPGTGGDGYTF.

The chain is built from TRBV4-2 and TRBJ2-1, with D unclear. The V gene lost 6 bases and the J gene lost 0 bases, with 15 bases spanning the gap. The germline gives CDR1 LGHNA, CDR2 YNFKEQ. The CDR3 extends over 16 amino acids. CDR3 loop: CASSLNRLSSYNEQFF. The CDR3 nucleotides read TGTGCCAGCAGTCTTAACCGGCTGAGCTCCTACAATGAGCAGTTCTTC.

This clone appeared a single time. V is TRBV5-1 and J is TRBJ1-4; D uncertain. This CDR3 region has 15 residues. Trimming took off 4 bases at V and 0 bases at J, with 10 bases between the two ends. Germline V gene lookup returns CDR1 SGHRS and CDR2 YFSETQ. In DNA form, the CDR3 reads TGCGCCAGCAGCGTGGATCGAGCAACTAATGAAAAACTGTTTTTT. Translating gives CASSVDRATNEKLFF.

This chain connects TRBV5-1 to TRBJ2-3; 9 bases map to TRBD1. The junction had 4 bases not matched to a gene; V was cut back by 4 bases and J by 1 base. The CDR3 is 15 amino acids. Germline-derived CDR1 and CDR2 are SGHRS and YFSETQ. DNA of the CDR3: TGCGCCAGCAGCCAGGGACAGGGCGGCACAGATACGCAGTATTTT. Amino acid sequence: CASSQGQGGTDTQYF.

In nucleotides, the CDR3 is TGTGCCAGCAGCTTACTTCGTGGCTCCACAGATACGCAGTATTTT. It yields the protein CASSLLRGSTDTQYF. The chain recombines TRBV7-9 with TRBJ2-3; unclear D gene. Per the germline V gene, CDR1 is SEHNR and CDR2 is FQNEAQ (reference sequence). The CDR3 runs to 15 residues. V lost 2 bases to trimming and J lost 2 bases, with 11 bases between them.

This chain connects TRBV5-1 to TRBJ1-6, with 8 bases that match TRBD1. Losses at the gene ends were 1 base for V and 0 bases for J; bases not matched to a gene: 3. Germline V CDR1 and CDR2: SGHRS, YFSETQ. This CDR3 has 17 residues. CDR3 loop: CASSLTDRVSYNSPLHF. The CDR3 nucleotides read TGCGCCAGCAGCTTGACGGACAGGGTCTCCTATAATTCACCCCTCCACTTT.

This clone appeared a few times. V usage is TRBV7-6 and J usage is TRBJ2-1; TRBD2 is a possible D gene (6 bases). Trimming left V 6 bases short and J 3 bases short, with 24 bases between. The CDR3 is made up of 18 amino acids. Germline CDR1 is SGHVS and CDR2 is FNYEAQ. CDR3 sequence: CASRRIAVKQANYNEQFF. CDR3 in DNA: TGTGCCAGCAGGCGCATAGCGGTAAAACAGGCAAACTACAATGAGCAGTTCTTC.

The V call is TRBV7-9, the J call TRBJ2-3; 12 bases line up with TRBD2. Trimming at V came to 5 bases and at J to 5 bases, leaving 8 bases not matched to a gene. CDR1 and CDR2 (germline): SEHNR, FQNEAQ (reference sequence). This CDR3 is built from 16 residues. CDR3 residues: CASSLTSGSNGDTQYF. In DNA, the CDR3 is TGTGCCAGCAGCCTGACTAGCGGGAGTAACGGAGATACGCAGTATTTT.

This chain connects TRBV7-3 to TRBJ2-2, with D possibly matching TRBD1 (5 bases). CDR1 and CDR2 from the germline V gene are SGHTA and FQGTGA. The CDR3 length is 16 residues. V was pared by 1 base and J by 4 bases, with 13 bases between. CDR3: CASSLRRGAATGELFF. CDR3 sequence (DNA): TGTGCCAGCAGCTTAAGGCGTGGGGCCGCCACCGGGGAGCTGTTTTTT.

The chain employs TRBV2 and TRBJ2-1; TRBD1 is a possible D gene (6 bases). Trimming shortened V by 1 base and J by 5 bases, and 21 bases separated the two germline ends. The germline gives CDR1 SNHLY, CDR2 FYNNEI. The CDR3 contains 18 residues. The chain's CDR3 is CASSEDIIRGTPDNEQFF. The CDR3 region has the DNA TGTGCCAGCAGTGAAGATATCATTAGGGGGACCCCAGACAATGAGCAGTTCTTC.